The 10 T cell receptor beta chains presented below share a single source sample, sequenced in a study of naive and memory T cell subsets. Two oligonucleotides, mixed equimolar, formed the beta constant-region primer covering TRBC1 and TRBC2. TCRdb redid the calling of the UMI-ligation and nested PCR reads with MiXCR, one entry per CDR3 protein. The table has 100,000 or so distinct CDR3 sequences, more than 6.5% seen once. The sample was central memory CD4+ T cells from blood. These receptor sequences come from a human donor in good health.

The chain couples TRBV7-2 to TRBJ2-1; TRBD2 is a possible D gene (6 bases). With 5 bases removed from V and 16 bases from J, the gap between germline ends came to 15 bases. The CDR3 runs to 11 residues. Germline V gene sequence: CDR1 SGHTA, CDR2 FQGNSA. CDR3 residues: CASSPGGAYFF. CDR3 DNA sequence: TGTGCCAGCAGCCCCGGCGGGGCGTACTTCTTC.

The rearrangement joins TRBV7-2 to TRBJ2-1, with no clear D. This CDR3 spans 11 amino acids. Germline lookup yields CDR1 SGHTA and CDR2 FQGNSA. V lost 1 base to trimming and J lost 12 bases, with 7 bases between them. Here the CDR3 reads CASSLGDGQFF. The CDR3 bases are TGTGCCAGCAGCTTAGGCGATGGGCAGTTCTTC.

The sample holds a few counts of this clonotype. The chain couples TRBV6-6 to TRBJ2-6; TRBD1 matches at 7 bases. This CDR3 is built from 14 residues. CDR1 MNHNY and CDR2 SVGAGI come from the germline V gene (reference sequence). The J segment lost 5 bases and the V segment lost 8 bases, leaving 6 bases of the junction unmatched. This CDR3 reads CASLADRRANVLTF. The CDR3 DNA is TGTGCCAGCCTCGCGGACAGGCGGGCCAACGTCCTGACTTTC.

This clonotype has ten or more counts. The chain has TRBV2 and TRBJ2-7; D unresolved. CDR1 SNHLY and CDR2 FYNNEI come from the germline V gene. The V gene lost 3 bases and the J gene lost 8 bases, with 8 bases spanning the gap. The length of the CDR3 is 11 residues. CDR3 residues: CASSDGLKQYF. The DNA for the CDR3 is TGTGCCAGCAGTGACGGGTTAAAGCAGTACTTC.

This rearrangement joins TRBV6-2 or TRBV6-3 to TRBJ2-4; no firm D call. The CDR3 loop spans 15 amino acids. The V gene lost 7 bases and the J gene lost 0 bases, with 13 bases spanning the gap. Germline CDR1 and CDR2: MNHEY and SVGEGT. CDR3: CASTKPELAKNIQYF. The CDR3 DNA is TGTGCCAGCACAAAGCCAGAACTAGCCAAAAACATTCAGTACTTC.

This chain links TRBV2 with TRBJ1-2, with a possible D match to TRBD1 (5 bases). The V and J ends lost 3 bases and 6 bases respectively, with 8 bases between them. Germline V gene lookup returns CDR1 SNHLY and CDR2 FYNNEI. This CDR3 is built from 12 residues. CDR3 region: CASSERGDGYTF. In nucleotides, the CDR3 is TGTGCCAGCAGTGAGAGGGGCGATGGCTACACCTTC.

This clonotype turned up a few times. V and J are TRBV28 and TRBJ2-7, with a tentative D call TRBD1 (6 bases). The CDR3 runs 12 residues. V lost 2 bases to trimming and J lost 7 bases, with 9 bases between them. Germline loops: CDR1 MDHEN, CDR2 SYDVKM. The CDR3 region is CASSLPDREQYF. CDR3 nucleotide sequence: TGTGCCAGCAGTTTACCAGACAGGGAGCAGTACTTC.

The chain carries TRBV28 and TRBJ2-5; 11 nucleotides align to TRBD1. The V gene end was trimmed by 5 bases and the J gene end by 4 bases; junction bases not matched to a gene: 6. The CDR3 spans 15 residues. The germline gives CDR1 MDHEN, CDR2 SYDVKM. The CDR3 is CASSHPGTGGETQYF. CDR3 nucleotide sequence: TGTGCCAGCAGTCACCCCGGGACAGGGGGAGAGACCCAGTACTTC. Full variable domain (rest looked up from reference TRBV28 and TRBJ2-5): DVKVTQSSRYLVKRTGEKVFLECVQDMDHENMFWYRQDPGLGLRLIYFSYDVKMKEKGDIPEGYSVSREKKERFSLILESASTNQTSMYLCASSHPGTGGETQYFGPGTRLLVL.

V usage is TRBV28 and J usage is TRBJ2-7; maybe TRBD1 (6 bases). The CDR3 runs to 13 residues. From germline, CDR1 is MDHEN and CDR2 SYDVKM. The V end lost 6 bases, the J end lost 4 bases, and 13 bases lay between the germline ends. The CDR3 coding sequence is TGTGCCAGCAGCCTCGGGACAATATACGAGCAGTACTTC. Translating gives CASSLGTIYEQYF.

This chain links TRBV28 with TRBJ2-3; 10 bases map to TRBD2. The V segment lost 1 base and the J segment 0 bases; nucleotides outside the gene matches: 7. Germline loops: CDR1 MDHEN, CDR2 SYDVKM. The CDR3 is 18 residues long. CDR3 sequence (DNA): TGTGCCAGCAGTTTATTCGCCCTAGCGGGAGTTAGCACAGATACGCAGTATTTT. It yields the protein CASSLFALAGVSTDTQYF.